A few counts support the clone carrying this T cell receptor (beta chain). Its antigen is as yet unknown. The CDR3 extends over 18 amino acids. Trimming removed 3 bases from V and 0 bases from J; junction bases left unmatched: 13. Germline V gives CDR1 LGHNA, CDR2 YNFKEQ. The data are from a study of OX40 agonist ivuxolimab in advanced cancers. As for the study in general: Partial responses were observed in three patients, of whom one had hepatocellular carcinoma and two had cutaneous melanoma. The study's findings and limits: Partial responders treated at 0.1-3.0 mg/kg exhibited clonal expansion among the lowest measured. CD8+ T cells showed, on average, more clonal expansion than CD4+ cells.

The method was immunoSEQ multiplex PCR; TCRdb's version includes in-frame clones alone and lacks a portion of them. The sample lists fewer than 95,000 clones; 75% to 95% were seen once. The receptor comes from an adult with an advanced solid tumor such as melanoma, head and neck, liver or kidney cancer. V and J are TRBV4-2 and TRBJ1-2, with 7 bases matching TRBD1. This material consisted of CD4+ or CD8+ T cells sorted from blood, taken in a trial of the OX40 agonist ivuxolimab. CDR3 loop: CASSHESPGQNTNYGYTF. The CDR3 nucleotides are TGTGCCAGCAGCCACGAATCGCCGGGACAGAACACTAACTATGGCTACACCTTC.